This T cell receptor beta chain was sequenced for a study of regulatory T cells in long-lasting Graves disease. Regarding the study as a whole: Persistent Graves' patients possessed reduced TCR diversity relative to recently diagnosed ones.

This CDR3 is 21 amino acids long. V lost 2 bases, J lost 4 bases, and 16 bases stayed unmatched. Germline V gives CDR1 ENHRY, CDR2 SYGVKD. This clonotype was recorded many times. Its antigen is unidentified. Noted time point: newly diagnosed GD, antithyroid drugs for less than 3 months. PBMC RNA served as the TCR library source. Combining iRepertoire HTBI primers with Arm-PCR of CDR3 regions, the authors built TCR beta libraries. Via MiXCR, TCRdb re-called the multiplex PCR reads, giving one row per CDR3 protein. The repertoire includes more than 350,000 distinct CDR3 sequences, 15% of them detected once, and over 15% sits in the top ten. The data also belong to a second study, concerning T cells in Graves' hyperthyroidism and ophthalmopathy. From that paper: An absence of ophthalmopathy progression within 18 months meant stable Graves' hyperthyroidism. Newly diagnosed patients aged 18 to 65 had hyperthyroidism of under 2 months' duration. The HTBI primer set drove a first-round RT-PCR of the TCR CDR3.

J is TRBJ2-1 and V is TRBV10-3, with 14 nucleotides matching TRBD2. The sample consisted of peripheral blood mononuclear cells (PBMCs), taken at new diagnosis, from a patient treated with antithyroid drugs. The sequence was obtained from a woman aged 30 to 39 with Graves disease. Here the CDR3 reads CAISEPSSGTSGRKSYNEQFF. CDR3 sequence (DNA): TGTGCCATCAGTGAGCCATCATCCGGGACTAGCGGGAGAAAATCGTACAATGAGCAGTTCTTC.